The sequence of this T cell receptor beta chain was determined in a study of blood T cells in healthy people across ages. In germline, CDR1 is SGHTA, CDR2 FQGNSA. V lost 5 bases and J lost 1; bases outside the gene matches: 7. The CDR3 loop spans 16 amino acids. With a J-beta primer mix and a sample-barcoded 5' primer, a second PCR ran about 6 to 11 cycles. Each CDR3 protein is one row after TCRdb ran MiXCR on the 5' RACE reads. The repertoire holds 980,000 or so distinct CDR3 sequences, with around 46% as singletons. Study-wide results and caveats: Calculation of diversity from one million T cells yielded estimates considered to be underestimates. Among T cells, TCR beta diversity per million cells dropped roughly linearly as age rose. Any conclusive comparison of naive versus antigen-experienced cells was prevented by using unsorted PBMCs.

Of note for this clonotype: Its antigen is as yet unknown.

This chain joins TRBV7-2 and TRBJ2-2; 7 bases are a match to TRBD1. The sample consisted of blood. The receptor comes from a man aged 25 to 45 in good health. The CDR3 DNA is TGTGCCAGCAGCCCCGTAGGGACAGTGAACACCGGGGAGCTGTTTTTT. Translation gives CASSPVGTVNTGELFF.